This T cell receptor (beta chain) was identified during a study of T cell responses to AZD1222 COVID-19 vaccine. As for the study in general: Pooling of second doses given at about 4 or about 12 weeks was done.

The study's findings and limits: Spike-specific TCR repertoires showed rising breadth and depth after two AZD1222 doses. Repertoires in all cases were sampled only once the peak T cell response had passed.

The CDR3 loop spans 15 amino acids. Germline V gene sequence: CDR1 LNHDA, CDR2 SQIVND (reference sequence). The V end was cut by 0 bases, the J end by 0 bases, with 6 bases between. Generated by immunoSEQ multiplex PCR, the TCRdb table keeps only in-frame clones and is missing some. The table includes tens of thousands of clones, around 84% detected once. Details on this clone: What it binds is not known. The same CDR3 also results from other DNA sequences found in this sample.

The TCR was taken from an adult in good health. This chain connects TRBV19 to TRBJ1-5; D unclear. Source: peripheral blood, taken on day 0 of AZD1222 vaccination. In DNA, the CDR3 is TGTGCCAGTAGTATAGAAGGGTATAGCAATCAGCCCCAGCATTTT. Residues: CASSIEGYSNQPQHF.